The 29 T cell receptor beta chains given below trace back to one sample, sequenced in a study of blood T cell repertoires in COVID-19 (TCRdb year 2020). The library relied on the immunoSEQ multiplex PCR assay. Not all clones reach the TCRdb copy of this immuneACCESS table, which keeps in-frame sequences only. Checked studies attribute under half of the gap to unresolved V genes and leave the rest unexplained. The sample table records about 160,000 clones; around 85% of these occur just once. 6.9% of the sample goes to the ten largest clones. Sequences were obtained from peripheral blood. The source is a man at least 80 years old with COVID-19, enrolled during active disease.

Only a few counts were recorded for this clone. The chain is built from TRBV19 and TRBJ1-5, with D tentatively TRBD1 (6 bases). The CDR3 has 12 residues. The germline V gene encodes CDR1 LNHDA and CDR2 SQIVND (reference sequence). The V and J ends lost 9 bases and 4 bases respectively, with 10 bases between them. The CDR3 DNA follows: TGTGCCAGCAAACAGGGAAATCAGCCCCAGCATTTT. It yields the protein CASKQGNQPQHF.

The CDR3, as DNA: TGTGCCAGCAGTCGGACATCAAGCTCCTACGAGCAGTACTTC. It specifies CASSRTSSSYEQYF. The chain joins TRBV6-5 to TRBJ2-7; the D gene is possibly TRBD1 (5 bases). V was shortened by 5 bases and J by 0 bases, with 11 bases between the two germline ends. CDR3 length: 14 residues. Per the germline V gene, CDR1 is MNHEY and CDR2 is SVGAGI.

The CDR3 nucleotides are TGTGCCAGCAGCTCCGACAGGGGAGGAACTGAAGCTTTCTTT. This translates into CASSSDRGGTEAFF. The chain uses TRBV6-5 and TRBJ1-1, with 8 bases that match TRBD1. The CDR3 extends over 14 amino acids. Germline lookup yields CDR1 MNHEY and CDR2 SVGAGI. Unmatched junction bases numbered 8, after V lost 6 bases and J lost 5 bases.

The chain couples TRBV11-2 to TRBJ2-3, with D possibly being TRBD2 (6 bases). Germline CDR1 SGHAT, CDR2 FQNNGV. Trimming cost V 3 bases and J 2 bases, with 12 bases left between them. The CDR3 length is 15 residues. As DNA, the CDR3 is TGTGCCAGCAGCTTCCGGCGGGGAGACACAGATACGCAGTATTTT. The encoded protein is CASSFRRGDTDTQYF.

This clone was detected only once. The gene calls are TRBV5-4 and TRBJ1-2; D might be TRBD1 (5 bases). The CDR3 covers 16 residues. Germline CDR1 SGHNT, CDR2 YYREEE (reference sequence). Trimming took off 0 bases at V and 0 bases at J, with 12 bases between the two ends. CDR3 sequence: CASSLDLTGSNYGYTF. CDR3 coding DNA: TGTGCCAGCAGCTTGGATCTAACAGGATCTAACTATGGCTACACCTTC.

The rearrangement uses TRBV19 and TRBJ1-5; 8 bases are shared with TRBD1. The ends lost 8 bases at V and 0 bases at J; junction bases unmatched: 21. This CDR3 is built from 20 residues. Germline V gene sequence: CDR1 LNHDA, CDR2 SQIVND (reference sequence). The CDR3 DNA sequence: TGTGCCAGTTCTAACAATTTGGGACAGGTGAGACCTGATAGCAATCAGCCCCAGCATTTT. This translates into CASSNNLGQVRPDSNQPQHF.

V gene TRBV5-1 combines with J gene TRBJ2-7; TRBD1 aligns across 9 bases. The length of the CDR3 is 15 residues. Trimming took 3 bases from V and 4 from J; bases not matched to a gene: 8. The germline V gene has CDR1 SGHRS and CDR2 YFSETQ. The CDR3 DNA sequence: TGCGCCAGCAGCTGGGGACAGGGCACCTGGTACGAGCAGTACTTC. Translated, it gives CASSWGQGTWYEQYF. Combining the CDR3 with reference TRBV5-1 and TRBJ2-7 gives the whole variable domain KAGVTQTPRYLIKTRGQQVTLSCSPISGHRSVSWYQQTPGQGLQFLFEYFSETQRNKGNFPGRFSGRQFSNSRSEMNVSTLELGDSALYLCASSWGQGTWYEQYFGPGTRLTVT.

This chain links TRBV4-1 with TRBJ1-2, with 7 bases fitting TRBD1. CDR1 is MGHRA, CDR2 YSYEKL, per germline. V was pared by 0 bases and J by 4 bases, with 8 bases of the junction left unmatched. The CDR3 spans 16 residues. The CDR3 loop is CASSQDEAGGFYGYTF. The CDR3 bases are TGCGCCAGCAGCCAAGATGAGGCAGGGGGTTTCTATGGCTACACCTTC.

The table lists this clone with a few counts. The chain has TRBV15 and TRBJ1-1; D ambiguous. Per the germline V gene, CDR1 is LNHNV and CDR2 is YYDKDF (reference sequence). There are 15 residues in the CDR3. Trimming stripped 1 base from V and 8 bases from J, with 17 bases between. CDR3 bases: TGTGCCACCAGCAGAGGTGGGCGGGCCTCACCCGAAGCTTTCTTT. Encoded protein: CATSRGGRASPEAFF. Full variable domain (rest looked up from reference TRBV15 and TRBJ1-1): DAMVIQNPRYQVTQFGKPVTLSCSQTLNHNVMYWYQQKSSQAPKLLFHYYDKDFNNEADTPDNFQSRRPNTSFCFLDIRSPGLGDTAMYLCATSRGGRASPEAFFGQGTRLTVV.

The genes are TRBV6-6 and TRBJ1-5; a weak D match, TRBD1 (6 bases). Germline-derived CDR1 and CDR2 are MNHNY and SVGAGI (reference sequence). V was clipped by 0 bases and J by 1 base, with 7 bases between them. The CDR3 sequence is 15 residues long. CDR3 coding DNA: TGTGCCAGCAGTTACTCGGACAGAAGCAATCAGCCCCAGCATTTT. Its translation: CASSYSDRSNQPQHF.

In nucleotides, the CDR3 is TGTGCCATCAGTGAATTGTTGACAGGGGTAGAGACCCAGTACTTC. Translated, it gives CAISELLTGVETQYF. V gene TRBV10-3 combines with J gene TRBJ2-5, with TRBD1 matching 8 bases. The CDR3 covers 15 residues. The germline CDR1 and CDR2 sequences are ENHRY and SYGVKD. V lost 3 bases, J lost 4 bases, and 7 bases stayed unmatched.

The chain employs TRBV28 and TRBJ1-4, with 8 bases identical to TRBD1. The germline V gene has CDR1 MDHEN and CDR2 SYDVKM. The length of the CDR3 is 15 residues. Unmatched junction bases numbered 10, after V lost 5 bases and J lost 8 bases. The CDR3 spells CASSADPRGREKLFF. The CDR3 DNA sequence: TGTGCCAGCAGTGCCGATCCCAGGGGGCGGGAAAAACTGTTTTTT.

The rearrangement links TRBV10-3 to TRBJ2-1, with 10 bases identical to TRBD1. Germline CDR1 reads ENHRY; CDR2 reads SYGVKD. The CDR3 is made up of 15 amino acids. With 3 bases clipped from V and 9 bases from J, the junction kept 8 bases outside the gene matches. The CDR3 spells CAISEATGGIGEQFF. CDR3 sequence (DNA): TGTGCCATCAGTGAAGCGACAGGGGGCATCGGTGAGCAGTTCTTC.

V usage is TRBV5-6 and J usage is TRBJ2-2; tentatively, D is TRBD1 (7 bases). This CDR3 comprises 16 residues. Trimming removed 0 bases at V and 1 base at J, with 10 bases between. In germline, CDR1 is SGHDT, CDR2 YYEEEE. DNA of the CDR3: TGTGCCAGCAGCTTGGGGAGGGGGCTGAACACCGGGGAGCTGTTTTTT. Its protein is CASSLGRGLNTGELFF.

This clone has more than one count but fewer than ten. This chain's CDR3 is CASSLQGHSNQPQHF. In nucleotides, the CDR3 is TGTGCCAGCTCACTACAGGGGCATAGCAATCAGCCCCAGCATTTT. The chain is built from TRBV18 and TRBJ1-5, with TRBD1 identical over 7 bases. The germline gives CDR1 KGHSH, CDR2 LQKENI. The length of the CDR3 is 15 residues. V trimming: 4 bases; J trimming: 0 bases; junction bases outside the gene matches: 3.

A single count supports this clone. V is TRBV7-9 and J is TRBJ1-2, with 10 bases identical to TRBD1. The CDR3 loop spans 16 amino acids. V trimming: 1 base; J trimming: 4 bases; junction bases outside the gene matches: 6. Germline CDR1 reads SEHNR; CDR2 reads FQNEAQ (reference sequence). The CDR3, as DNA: TGTGCCAGCAGCTTAGAACGCCGGACAGGGGGCTATGGCTACACCTTC. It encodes CASSLERRTGGYGYTF.

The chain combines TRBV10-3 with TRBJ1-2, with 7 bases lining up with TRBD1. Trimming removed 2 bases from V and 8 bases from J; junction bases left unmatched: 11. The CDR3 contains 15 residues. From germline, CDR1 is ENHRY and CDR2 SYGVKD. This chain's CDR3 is CAISEPGQLREGYTF. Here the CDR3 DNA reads TGTGCCATCAGTGAGCCGGGACAGTTGCGAGAGGGCTACACCTTC.

CDR3 nucleotides: TGTGCTAGTGGTTTGGGGGGGGGAGAGACCCAGTACTTC. This codes for CASGLGGGETQYF. The genes are TRBV12-5 and TRBJ2-5, with 7 positions matching TRBD2. Losses at the gene ends were 1 base for V and 4 bases for J; bases not matched to a gene: 0. Germline assignment: CDR1 LGHNT and CDR2 FRNRAP. This CDR3 is 13 amino acids long. Together with reference TRBV12-5 and TRBJ2-5, the CDR3 gives the full variable domain: DARVTQTPRHKVTEMGQEVTMRCQPILGHNTVFWYRQTMMQGLELLAYFRNRAPLDDSGMPKDRFSAEMPDATLATLKIQPSEPRDSAVYFCASGLGGGETQYFGPGTRLLVL.

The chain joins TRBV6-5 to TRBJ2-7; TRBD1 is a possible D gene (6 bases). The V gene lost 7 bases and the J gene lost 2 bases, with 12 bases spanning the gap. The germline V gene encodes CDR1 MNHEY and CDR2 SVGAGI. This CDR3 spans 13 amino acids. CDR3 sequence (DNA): TGTGCCAGCACAAGAGGGGGAGCCTACGAGCAGTACTTC. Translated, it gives CASTRGGAYEQYF.

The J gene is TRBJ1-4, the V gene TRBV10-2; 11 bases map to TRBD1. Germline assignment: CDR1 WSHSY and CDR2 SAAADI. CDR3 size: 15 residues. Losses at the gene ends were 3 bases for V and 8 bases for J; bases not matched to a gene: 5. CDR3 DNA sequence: TGCGCCAGCAGTGATTGGGGACAGGGGGAAGAAAAACTGTTTTTT. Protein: CASSDWGQGEEKLFF.

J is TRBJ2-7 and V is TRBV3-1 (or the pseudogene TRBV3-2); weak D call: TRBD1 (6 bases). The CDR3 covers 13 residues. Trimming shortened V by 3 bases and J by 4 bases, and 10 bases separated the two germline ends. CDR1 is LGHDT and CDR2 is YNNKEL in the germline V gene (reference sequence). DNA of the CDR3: TGTGCCAGCAGCCAGATGGGGGCTTACGAGCAGTACTTC. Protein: CASSQMGAYEQYF.

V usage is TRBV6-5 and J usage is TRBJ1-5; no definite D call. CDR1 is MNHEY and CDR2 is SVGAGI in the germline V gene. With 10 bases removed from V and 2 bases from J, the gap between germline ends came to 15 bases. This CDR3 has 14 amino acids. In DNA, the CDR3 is TGTGCCATCCAGACTAAAGAGCGCAATCAGCCCCAGCATTTT. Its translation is CAIQTKERNQPQHF.

CDR3 bases: TGCGCCAGCAGCTTGCGGGGTGCTGGAAACACCATATATTTT. This sequence encodes CASSLRGAGNTIYF. V and J are TRBV5-1 and TRBJ1-3; D gene unclear. The CDR3 sequence is 14 residues long. The germline CDR1 and CDR2 sequences are SGHRS and YFSETQ. Deletions cut 1 base from V and 2 bases from J, with 7 bases between. Complete variable domain (other parts from reference TRBV5-1 and TRBJ1-3): KAGVTQTPRYLIKTRGQQVTLSCSPISGHRSVSWYQQTPGQGLQFLFEYFSETQRNKGNFPGRFSGRQFSNSRSEMNVSTLELGDSALYLCASSLRGAGNTIYFGEGSWLTVV.

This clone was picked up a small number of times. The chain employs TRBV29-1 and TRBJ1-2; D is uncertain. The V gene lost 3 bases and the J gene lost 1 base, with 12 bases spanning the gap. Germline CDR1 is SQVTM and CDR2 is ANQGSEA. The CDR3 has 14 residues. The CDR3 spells CSVDAGTLNYGYTF. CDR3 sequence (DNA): TGCAGCGTTGATGCAGGAACTCTTAACTATGGCTACACCTTC.

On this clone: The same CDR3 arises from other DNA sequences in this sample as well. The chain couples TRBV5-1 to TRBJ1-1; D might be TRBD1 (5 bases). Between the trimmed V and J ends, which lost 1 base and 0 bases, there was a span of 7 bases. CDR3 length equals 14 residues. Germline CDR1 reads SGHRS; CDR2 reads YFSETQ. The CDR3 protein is CASSLSGMNTEAFF. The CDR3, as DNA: TGCGCCAGCAGCTTGTCAGGGATGAACACTGAAGCTTTCTTT.

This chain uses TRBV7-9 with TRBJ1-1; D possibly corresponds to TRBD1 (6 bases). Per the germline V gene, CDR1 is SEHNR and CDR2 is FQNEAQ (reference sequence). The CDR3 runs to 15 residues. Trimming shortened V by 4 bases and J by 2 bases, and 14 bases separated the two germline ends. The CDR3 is CASSWGDRRNTEAFF. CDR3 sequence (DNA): TGTGCCAGCAGCTGGGGCGACAGGCGCAACACTGAAGCTTTCTTT.

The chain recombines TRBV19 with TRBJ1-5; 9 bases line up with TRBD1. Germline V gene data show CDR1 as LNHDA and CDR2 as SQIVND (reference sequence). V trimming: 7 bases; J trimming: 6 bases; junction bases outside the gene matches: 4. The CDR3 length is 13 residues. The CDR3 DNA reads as TGTGCCAGTACCCGGGACAGGGTTCAGCCCCAGCATTTT. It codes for CASTRDRVQPQHF.

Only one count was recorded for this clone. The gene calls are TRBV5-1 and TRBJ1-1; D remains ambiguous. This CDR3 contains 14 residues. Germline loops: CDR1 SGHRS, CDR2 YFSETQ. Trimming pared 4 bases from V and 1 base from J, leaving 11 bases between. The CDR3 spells CASSGPTPNTEAFF. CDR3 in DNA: TGCGCCAGCAGCGGTCCGACACCGAACACTGAAGCTTTCTTT. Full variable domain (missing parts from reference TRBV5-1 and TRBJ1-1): KAGVTQTPRYLIKTRGQQVTLSCSPISGHRSVSWYQQTPGQGLQFLFEYFSETQRNKGNFPGRFSGRQFSNSRSEMNVSTLELGDSALYLCASSGPTPNTEAFFGQGTRLTVV.

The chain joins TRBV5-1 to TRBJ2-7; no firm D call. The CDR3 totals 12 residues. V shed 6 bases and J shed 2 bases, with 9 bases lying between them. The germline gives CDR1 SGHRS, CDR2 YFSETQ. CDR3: CASTSQAYEQYF. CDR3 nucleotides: TGCGCCAGCACTTCCCAGGCCTACGAGCAGTACTTC.